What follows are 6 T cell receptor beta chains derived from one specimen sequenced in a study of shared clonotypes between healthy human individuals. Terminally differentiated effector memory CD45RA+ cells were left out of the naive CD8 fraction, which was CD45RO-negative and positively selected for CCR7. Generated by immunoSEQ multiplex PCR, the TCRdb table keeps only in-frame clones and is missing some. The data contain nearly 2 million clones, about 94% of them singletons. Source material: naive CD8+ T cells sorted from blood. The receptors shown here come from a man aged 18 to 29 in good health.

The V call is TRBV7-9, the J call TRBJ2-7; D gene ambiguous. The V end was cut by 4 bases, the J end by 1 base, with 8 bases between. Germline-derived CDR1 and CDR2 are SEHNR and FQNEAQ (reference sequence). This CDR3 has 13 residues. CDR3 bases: TGTGCCAGCAGCTACTACAGTTCCTACGAGCAGTACTTC. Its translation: CASSYYSSYEQYF.

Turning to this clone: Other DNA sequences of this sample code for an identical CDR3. Written as DNA, the CDR3 is TGTGCCAGCAGCCCGACCGGGGCCGAGCAGTACTTC. This sequence encodes CASSPTGAEQYF. The J gene is TRBJ2-7, the V gene TRBV5-6, with D perhaps TRBD1 or TRBD2 (5 bases each). Trimming took off 4 bases at V and 6 bases at J, with 11 bases between the two ends. The CDR3 spans 12 residues. Germline V lookup: CDR1 SGHDT, CDR2 YYEEEE.

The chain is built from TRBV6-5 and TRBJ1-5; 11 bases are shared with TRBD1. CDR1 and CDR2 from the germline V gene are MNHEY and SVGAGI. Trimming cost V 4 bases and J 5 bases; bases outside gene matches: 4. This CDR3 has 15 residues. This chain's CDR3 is CASSSGTGGDQPQHF. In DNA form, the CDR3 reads TGTGCCAGCAGTTCAGGGACAGGGGGAGATCAGCCCCAGCATTTT.

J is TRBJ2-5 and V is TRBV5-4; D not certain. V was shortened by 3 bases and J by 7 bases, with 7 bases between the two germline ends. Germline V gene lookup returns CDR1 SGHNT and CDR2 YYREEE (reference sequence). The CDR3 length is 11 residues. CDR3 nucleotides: TGTGCCAGCAGCTCTTTGGGGACCCAGTACTTC. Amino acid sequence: CASSSLGTQYF.

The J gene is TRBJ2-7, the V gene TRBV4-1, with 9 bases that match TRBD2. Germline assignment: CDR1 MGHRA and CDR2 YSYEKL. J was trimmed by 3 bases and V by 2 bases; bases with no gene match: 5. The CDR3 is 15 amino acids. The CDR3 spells CASSQTREGGYEQYF. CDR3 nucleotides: TGCGCCAGCAGCCAAACGCGGGAGGGCGGCTACGAGCAGTACTTC.

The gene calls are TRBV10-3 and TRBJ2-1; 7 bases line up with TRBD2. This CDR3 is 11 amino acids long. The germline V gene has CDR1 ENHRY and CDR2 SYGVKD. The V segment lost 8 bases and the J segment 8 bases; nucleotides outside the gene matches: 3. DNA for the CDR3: TGTGCCATCTCGGGGGGTGATGAGCAGTTCTTC. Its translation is CAISGGDEQFF.